One and the same sample provided the 6 T cell receptor beta chains below, sequenced in a study of CD8+CD57+ T cells in acquired aplastic anemia. Genomic DNA was employed as the template in profiling TCR beta VDJ and CDR3. TCRdb fed the reads into MiXCR, producing one record per CDR3 protein. The sample holds around 200,000 distinct CDR3 sequences, around 45% seen once. Selection for sequencing was limited to patients who had shown CD8+CD57+ cell expansion by flow cytometry. The sample was sorted CD4+, CD8+, or CD8+CD57+ T cells (not recorded which) from PBMCs. The receptors derive from a human donor with aplastic anemia.

The rearrangement joins TRBV7-2 to TRBJ2-7; tentative D call: TRBD1 (6 bases). Deletions cut 0 bases from V and 6 bases from J, with 15 bases between. The CDR3 is made up of 15 amino acids. Germline CDR1 and CDR2: SGHTA and FQGNSA. This CDR3 reads CASSLAGRGRSEQYF. CDR3 nucleotides: TGTGCCAGCAGCTTAGCGGGCAGGGGTAGGTCCGAGCAGTACTTC.

This rearrangement joins TRBV10-3 to TRBJ1-1; 7 nucleotides agree with TRBD1. J was trimmed by 8 bases and V by 6 bases; bases with no gene match: 9. This CDR3 has 13 residues. The germline gives CDR1 ENHRY, CDR2 SYGVKD. Here the CDR3 reads CAIRRDSDLEAFF. DNA for the CDR3: TGTGCCATCAGACGGGACAGCGACCTAGAAGCTTTCTTT.

There are a few counts of this clonotype. This chain uses TRBV6-2 or TRBV6-3 with TRBJ2-1; TRBD2 matches 15 bases. The CDR3 runs 19 residues. From germline, CDR1 is MNHEY and CDR2 SVGEGT. The junction had 14 bases not matched to a gene; V was cut back by 4 bases and J by 7 bases. The CDR3 here is CASSSGLAGGRTIPNEQFF. The CDR3 bases are TGTGCCAGCAGTTCGGGACTAGCGGGAGGCCGTACTATTCCTAATGAGCAGTTCTTC.

CDR3 DNA: TGTGCCAGCACGACCACCGGGCCGCAGTTCTTC. This codes for CASTTTGPQFF. The V and J genes are TRBV7-2 and TRBJ2-1; D not certain. V gave up 7 bases and J gave up 12 bases, with 13 bases separating them. CDR3 length equals 11 residues. Germline CDR1 SGHTA, CDR2 FQGNSA.

This clonotype was seen many times. The rearrangement uses TRBV11-2 and TRBJ2-3, with unresolved D. The CDR3 has 15 residues. The germline V and J ends were trimmed by 2 bases and 2 bases, with 11 bases remaining between them. Germline CDR1 and CDR2: SGHAT and FQNNGV. CDR3 region: CASSLWSVVTDTQYF. Here the CDR3 DNA reads TGTGCCAGCAGCTTATGGTCCGTAGTCACAGATACGCAGTATTTT.

On this clonotype: This clone may be a read error of a much larger clone one base away. The gene calls are TRBV19 and TRBJ2-2; D might be TRBD2 (7 bases). Germline CDR1 LNHDA, CDR2 SQIVND (reference sequence). V was pared by 6 bases and J by 6 bases, with 23 bases between. CDR3 length: 17 amino acids. CDR3 nucleotides: TGTGCCAGTAGCCTCCTGAGGGGGGGCGGGAGCGCCGGGGAGCTGTTTTTT. It specifies CASSLLRGGGSAGELFF.